The source of this T cell receptor (beta chain) is a study of cytomegalovirus exposure and HLA in healthy donors. Study conclusions and caveats: Further analysis was carried out later, and it showed several of the most significant clusters appearing linked to common viral pathogens.

Per germline, CDR1 SGHDT and CDR2 YYEEEE. The CDR3 runs to 16 residues. V was clipped by 3 bases and J by 2 bases, with 12 bases between them. On this clone: Its antigen is unidentified.

PCR was performed using 60 Vbeta and 13 Jbeta primers. Produced via immunoSEQ multiplex PCR; TCRdb's table is partial and in-frame only. The table lists approximately 140,000 clones. This sequence joins TRBV5-6 and TRBJ1-6; D is unresolved. Sequencing was performed on PBMCs. This clonotype originated in a woman aged 40-49 years in good health and CMV-seronegative. The CDR3 here is CASSSIAATYNSPLHF. DNA of the CDR3: TGTGCCAGCAGCTCGATAGCAGCTACCTATAATTCACCCCTCCACTTT. Drawing the rest from reference TRBV5-6 and TRBJ1-6, the complete variable domain is DAGVTQSPTHLIKTRGQQVTLRCSPKSGHDTVSWYQQALGQGPQFIFQYYEEEERQRGNFPDRFSGHQFPNYSSELNVNALLLGDSALYLCASSSIAATYNSPLHFGNGTRLTVT.